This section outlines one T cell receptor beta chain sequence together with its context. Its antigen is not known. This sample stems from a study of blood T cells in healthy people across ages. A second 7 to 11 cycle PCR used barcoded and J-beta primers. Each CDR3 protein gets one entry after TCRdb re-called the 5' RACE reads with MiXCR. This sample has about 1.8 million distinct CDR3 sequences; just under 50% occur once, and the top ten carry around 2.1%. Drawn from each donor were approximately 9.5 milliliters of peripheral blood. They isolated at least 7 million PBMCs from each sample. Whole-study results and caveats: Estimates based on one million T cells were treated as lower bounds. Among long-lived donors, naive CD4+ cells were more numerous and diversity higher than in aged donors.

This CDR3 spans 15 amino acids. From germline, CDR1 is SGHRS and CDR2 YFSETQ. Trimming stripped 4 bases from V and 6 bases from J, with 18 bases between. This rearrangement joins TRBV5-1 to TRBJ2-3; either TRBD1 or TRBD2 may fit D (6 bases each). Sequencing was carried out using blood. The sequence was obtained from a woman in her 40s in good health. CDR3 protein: CASSKQGIGGDTQYF. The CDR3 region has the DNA TGCGCCAGCAGCAAACAGGGAATTGGAGGGGATACGCAGTATTTT.